This T cell receptor beta chain was sequenced for a study of shared clonotypes between healthy human individuals (TCRdb year 2020). General notes on the study: Two women and a few men aged 18 to 49 years were included in the cohort. Blood TCR repertoires of five healthy adults were deeply sequenced to estimate repertoire size and the extent of clonotype sharing between individuals. Libraries were prepared and TCR repertoires were sequenced by different laboratories using diverse techniques, in order to increase sequencing depth and limit assay-specific biases. Between about 0.85 and 9.5 billion PBMCs per donor were obtained by leukapheresis. For each donor, CD4 naive and CD4 memory were each run on three plates, CD8 naive on two plates, and CD8 memory on one plate.

Compared with germline, V lacks 5 bases and J lacks 0 bases; bases without a gene match: 1. CDR1 and CDR2, per the germline V gene, are MNHEY and SVGAGI. From its cysteine to its phenylalanine, the CDR3 spans 14 amino acids. Just the 42-base CDR3 DNA is kept, in frame starting at base 1. The donors were healthy, HIV-negative adults who had no recently reported acute infections or vaccinations. Every donor was a Caucasian adult residing in Nashville, Tennessee, USA. CD4+ T cells were enriched by magnetic negative selection, after which naive cells were positively selected on CD45RA and the negative fraction was taken as the memory subset. Blood was obtained by leukapheresis, after which PBMCs were separated by Ficoll-Histopaque density gradient centrifugation and cryopreserved in liquid nitrogen vapor phase. Analytical flow cytometry was used to check the purity and quantity of every magnetically sorted T cell population. Genomic DNA was isolated from each sorted fraction and quantified by UV absorbance on a Nanodrop 2000c.

As for this clone: Its antigen remains unidentified. It has no much larger one-base neighbor in the sample; base qualities were not kept. Other DNA sequences in this sample translate to the same CDR3.

Using the deep immunoSEQ assay, multiplex PCR amplified TCR CDR3 regions from genomic DNA. Extracted genomic DNA from each cell subset was spread evenly across all wells of several immunoSEQ 96-well plates, with each plate serving as a replicate. For sorted subsets, about 200 ng genomic DNA, equal to some 30,000 T cell genomes, was loaded into each replicate PCR. Purified libraries were quantified with a Qubit 3.0 fluorometer, sized on a Bioanalyzer 2100, and re-quantified with the KAPA Library Quantification kit. Every immunoSEQ 96-well plate was sequenced on a dedicated single-read 150-cycle Illumina NextSeq 550 flow cell. In the paper's pipeline: The immunoSEQ output contained only junctional sequences without quality scores, so filtering could not match that applied to full-length reads. To assign V/J genes and CDR3, sequences were annotated against IMGT germline references using PyIR, a Python wrapper for IgBLAST v1.9. Reads were filtered out if the reads had weak V/J assignments (E-value above 1e-6), no CDR3, stop codons, out-of-frame junctions, or ambiguous translated residues. A V3J clonotype was defined by an identical inferred V gene, J gene, and CDR3 amino acid sequence. Percentage overlap between repertoires was calculated by dividing the number of shared unique clonotypes by the size of the smaller repertoire. Repertoire richness was assessed with RTK rarefaction, the Chao1 estimator, and Recon v2.1 estimates of unobserved clonotypes. OLGA was used to compute generation probabilities for all TCRbeta clonotypes that the gDNA method yielded from a handful of donors. As stored in TCRdb, this immuneACCESS dataset retains in-frame rearrangements with V and J assigned. A fraction of the clones does not appear; measured against another copy, unresolved V genes explain less than half of the discrepancy, and the remainder lacks a known reason. That table furnishes V, J and clone size, whereas the DNA furnished D and trimming. The sample table lists over 2 million clones, under 95% of them with a count of one. The leading ten clones occupy about 0.41% of the sample.

General study outcomes and caveats: The genetic and exposure-history diversity represented was limited by the small number of donors. Approximately 5% of naive CD4, roughly 3.5% of naive CD8, about 2.4% of memory CD4, and 0.35% to 0.5% of memory CD8 clonotypes were shared across four donors. Naive subsets generally had larger estimated clonotype richness than memory subsets did. Pairwise subsampling indicated that sequencing depth was expected to affect the degree of clonotype sharing among donors. Even with the large sequencing depth, rarefaction of the sorted-subset datasets indicated that sequencing was incomplete. Clonotypes shared by all four sorted-subset donors showed higher generation probabilities than non-shared clonotypes. Only blood was sampled, and tissue TCR repertoires likely differ from those in blood.

The chain is assembled from TRBV6-5 and TRBJ1-2; TRBD1 matches 9 bases in the middle. The sequenced sample was naive CD4+ T cells from PBMCs. What this sample's cell subset or site label stands for: CD45RA+ positively selected. The receptor was derived from a man between 18 and 35 years old in good health. Some clones in this sample may be carry-over from other donors' samples. The DNA is TGTGCCAGCAGTCGACAGGGGGCTAACTATGGCTACACCTTC. Translation gives CASSRQGANYGYTF.